What follows are 5 T cell receptor beta chains derived from one specimen sequenced in a study of blood T cell repertoires in COVID-19. Generated by immunoSEQ multiplex PCR, the TCRdb table keeps only in-frame clones and is missing some. The sample consists of hundreds of thousands of clones, around 88% of them appearing once. Sequencing was done on a sample of peripheral blood. All receptors come from a man aged 40-50 years with acute or convalescent COVID-19.

The V call is TRBV6-1, the J call TRBJ2-7; 7 bases are a match to TRBD1. The CDR3 consists of 15 residues. V gave up 3 bases and J gave up 4 bases; unmatched junction bases: 9. Germline CDR1 is MNHNS and CDR2 is SASEGT. The chain's CDR3 is CASSEGPGQIYEQYF. The CDR3 region has the DNA TGTGCCAGCAGTGAGGGCCCGGGACAGATATACGAGCAGTACTTC.

The chain has TRBV5-6 and TRBJ2-2; D uncertain. Germline V gene data show CDR1 as SGHDT and CDR2 as YYEEEE. Trimming left V 0 bases short and J 10 bases short, with 7 bases between. The CDR3 sequence is 12 residues long. The CDR3 region has the DNA TGTGCCAGCAGCTTGGTCAGTTTGGAGCTGTTTTTT. Protein: CASSLVSLELFF.

The chain recombines TRBV6-1 with TRBJ2-7, with unresolved D. Trimming stripped 2 bases from V and 6 bases from J, with 8 bases between. The CDR3 is 12 residues long. Germline V gene lookup returns CDR1 MNHNS and CDR2 SASEGT. CDR3 sequence (DNA): TGTGCCAGCAGTGAAAAACAGACCGAGCAGTACTTC. This encodes CASSEKQTEQYF.

The genes are TRBV7-9 and TRBJ2-3; tentative D call: TRBD2 (5 bases). CDR1 and CDR2 from the germline V gene are SEHNR and FQNEAQ (reference sequence). CDR3 length equals 15 residues. V was shortened by 5 bases and J by 5 bases, with 17 bases between the two germline ends. DNA of the CDR3: TGTGCCAGCAGCCCGCTGGGCGCGGGTGGAGATACGCAGTATTTT. Protein sequence: CASSPLGAGGDTQYF.

J is TRBJ1-1 and V is TRBV3-1 (or the pseudogene TRBV3-2), with D uncertain. The CDR3 has 13 residues. V lost 7 bases to trimming and J lost 3 bases, with 12 bases between them. Germline loops: CDR1 LGHDT, CDR2 YNNKEL (reference sequence). The CDR3 DNA reads as TGTGCCAGCACTTTTCATTCGGACACTGAAGCTTTCTTT. Translated: CASTFHSDTEAFF.